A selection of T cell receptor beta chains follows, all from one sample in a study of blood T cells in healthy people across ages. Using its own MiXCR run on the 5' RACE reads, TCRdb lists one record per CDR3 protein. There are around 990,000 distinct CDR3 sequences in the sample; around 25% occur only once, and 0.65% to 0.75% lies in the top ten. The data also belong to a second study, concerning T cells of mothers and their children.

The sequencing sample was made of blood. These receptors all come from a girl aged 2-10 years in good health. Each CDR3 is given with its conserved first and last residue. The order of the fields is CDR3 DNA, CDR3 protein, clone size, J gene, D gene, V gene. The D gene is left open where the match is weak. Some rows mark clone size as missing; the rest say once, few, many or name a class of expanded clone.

DNA: TGTGCCAGCAGCTTAACCCCGGGGCTTGGCACTGAAGCTTTCTTT; CDR3: CASSLTPGLGTEAFF; size: NA; J: TRBJ1-1; D: NA; V: TRBV7-3
DNA: TGCAGTGCCAGAGATATTAAGCGCGGGAGAGACGACGAGCAGTACTTC; CDR3: CSARDIKRGRDDEQYF; size: few; J: TRBJ2-7; D: TRBD2; V: TRBV20-1
DNA: TGTGCCAGCAGCCAAGATGCAGCAGCGGGAGACAATGAGCAGTTCTTC; CDR3: CASSQDAAAGDNEQFF; size: few; J: TRBJ2-1; D: TRBD2; V: TRBV14
DNA: TGTGCCAGCAGCTTAGGCAGGGGAGGGGGGTATTCACCCCTCCACTTT; CDR3: CASSLGRGGGYSPLHF; size: NA; J: TRBJ1-6; D: NA; V: TRBV11-2
DNA: TGTGCCAGCAGCTTTTCCGGGACGGCCAATTACGAGCAGTACTTC; CDR3: CASSFSGTANYEQYF; size: NA; J: TRBJ2-7; D: NA; V: TRBV7-9
DNA: TGTGCCAGCAGTGCCGGGTCCGCCACTGAAGCTTTCTTT; CDR3: CASSAGSATEAFF; size: NA; J: TRBJ1-1; D: NA; V: TRBV7-9
DNA: TGCGCCAGCAGCTCAAGGACAGGGAGGCACGAGCAGTACTTC; CDR3: CASSSRTGRHEQYF; size: once; J: TRBJ2-7; D: TRBD1; V: TRBV5-1
DNA: TGTGCCAGCAGATCCCCTCCGGGGGCGCAGTATTTT; CDR3: CASRSPPGAQYF; size: NA; J: TRBJ2-3; D: NA; V: TRBV27
DNA: TGTGCCAGCAGTTCCAGACAGAGCAACTCCTACGAGCAGTACTTC; CDR3: CASSSRQSNSYEQYF; size: NA; J: TRBJ2-7; D: NA; V: TRBV21-1
DNA: TGTGCCAGCAGTTACTCGAGTGTCGGAGACGGGGATGGCTACACCTTC; CDR3: CASSYSSVGDGDGYTF; size: few; J: TRBJ1-2; D: NA; V: TRBV6-5
DNA: TGCAGTGCAGAAGACTCCCTCGCTTCAGGGGATAATCAGCCCCAGCATTTT; CDR3: CSAEDSLASGDNQPQHF; size: NA; J: TRBJ1-5; D: NA; V: TRBV20-1
DNA: TGTGCCAGCAGCTTACCCCTAGCTGCCGAGCAGTACTTC; CDR3: CASSLPLAAEQYF; size: NA; J: TRBJ2-7; D: NA; V: TRBV7-2
DNA: TGTGCCAGCAGCCCTTGGACAGGGTATGAGCAGTTCTTC; CDR3: CASSPWTGYEQFF; size: NA; J: TRBJ2-1; D: TRBD1; V: TRBV14
DNA: TGCAGCGTTCCAGGTGCGGTAAACTATGGCTACACCTTC; CDR3: CSVPGAVNYGYTF; size: few; J: TRBJ1-2; D: NA; V: TRBV29-1
DNA: TGTGCCAGCAGCTTATTTTGGTCCATCGATGGTGAAGCTTTCTTT; CDR3: CASSLFWSIDGEAFF; size: NA; J: TRBJ1-1; D: NA; V: TRBV7-2
DNA: TGCAGTGACCGGACAGGTTACGAGCAGTACTTC; CDR3: CSDRTGYEQYF; size: few; J: TRBJ2-7; D: TRBD1; V: TRBV20-1
DNA: TGTGCCAGCAGCCTCGAAAGTACGCGAGGCCCCTACAATGAGCAGTTCTTC; CDR3: CASSLESTRGPYNEQFF; size: NA; J: TRBJ2-1; D: NA; V: TRBV7-2
DNA: TGTGCCAGCAGCTTCGCTAGGTACGACGAGCAGTACTTC; CDR3: CASSFARYDEQYF; size: few; J: TRBJ2-7; D: NA; V: TRBV7-2
DNA: TGTGCCAGCAGCTTAGACGGGGGGCGGGAGACCCAGTACTTC; CDR3: CASSLDGGRETQYF; size: NA; J: TRBJ2-5; D: NA; V: TRBV7-2
DNA: TGCAGCGTTACCGGGACAGGTGGGCACGAGCAGTACTTC; CDR3: CSVTGTGGHEQYF; size: NA; J: TRBJ2-7; D: TRBD1; V: TRBV29-1
DNA: TGCAGTGCTAGAGATCCCCTCATTGGTGAGCAGTTCTTC; CDR3: CSARDPLIGEQFF; size: few; J: TRBJ2-1; D: NA; V: TRBV20-1
DNA: TGTGCCAGCAGTATAGACAGTTGGACTGACTCTAGCACAGATACGCAGTATTTT; CDR3: CASSIDSWTDSSTDTQYF; size: few; J: TRBJ2-3; D: NA; V: TRBV12-3/TRBV12-4
DNA: TGCAGCGTTTCCGGGACAGGTTACGAGCAGTACTTC; CDR3: CSVSGTGYEQYF; size: few; J: TRBJ2-7; D: TRBD1; V: TRBV29-1
DNA: TGCAGCGTTGAACTTGCCACAGGGGAGGATCTCGGCTACACCTTC; CDR3: CSVELATGEDLGYTF; size: NA; J: TRBJ1-2; D: TRBD1; V: TRBV29-1
DNA: TGCAGCGTTACTACAGGGGGAGCCGGGGAGCTGTTTTTT; CDR3: CSVTTGGAGELFF; size: NA; J: TRBJ2-2; D: TRBD1; V: TRBV29-1
DNA: TGTGCCAGTGAGTCGGGGGACACAGATACGCAGTATTTT; CDR3: CASESGDTDTQYF; size: few; J: TRBJ2-3; D: NA; V: TRBV19
DNA: TGTGCCACCAGTGATGCTAGCGGGGGGGCCAAGACCGATACGCAGTATTTT; CDR3: CATSDASGGAKTDTQYF; size: NA; J: TRBJ2-3; D: TRBD2; V: TRBV24-1
DNA: TGTGCCAGCAGCCGAGAGCGGGACTCCAAAAACATTCAGTACTTC; CDR3: CASSRERDSKNIQYF; size: NA; J: TRBJ2-4; D: TRBD2; V: TRBV4-2
DNA: TGTGCCAGCAGGACCCAGGGTCAGGACTACACCTTC; CDR3: CASRTQGQDYTF; size: NA; J: TRBJ1-2; D: NA; V: TRBV7-9
DNA: TGTGCCAGCAGCCTTCCTGGGGCGACTGGAAACTACAATGAGCAGTTCTTC; CDR3: CASSLPGATGNYNEQFF; size: NA; J: TRBJ2-1; D: NA; V: TRBV5-4
DNA: TGTGCCAGCAGCTCACGCGGGAGAACCGCCTACAATGGGCAGTTCTTC; CDR3: CASSSRGRTAYNGQFF; size: NA; J: TRBJ2-1; D: TRBD2; V: TRBV3-1
DNA: TGTGCCATCAGACCGACAGGGAATGGTAACTATGGCTACACCTTC; CDR3: CAIRPTGNGNYGYTF; size: few; J: TRBJ1-2; D: TRBD1; V: TRBV10-3
DNA: TGTGCCAGCAGCCAAGCAACGGCCGACTGGGGGGAGACCCAGTACTTC; CDR3: CASSQATADWGETQYF; size: few; J: TRBJ2-5; D: NA; V: TRBV3-1
DNA: TGCAGTGCTATGGGGGGCGGCTACGAGCAGTACTTC; CDR3: CSAMGGGYEQYF; size: few; J: TRBJ2-7; D: NA; V: TRBV20-1
DNA: TGTGCCAGCAGCCAAGTCGGAAGTTCGCTGATTCAGTACTTC; CDR3: CASSQVGSSLIQYF; size: NA; J: TRBJ2-4; D: NA; V: TRBV3-1
DNA: TGTGCCAGCAGCTACATTGGTGTACACGGGGAGGTGGATGAAAAACTGTTTTTT; CDR3: CASSYIGVHGEVDEKLFF; size: few; J: TRBJ1-4; D: NA; V: TRBV7-4
DNA: TGTGCCACCAGCCCCACACGGCTAGCGGGAGGGGGGGAGCAGTTCTTC; CDR3: CATSPTRLAGGGEQFF; size: NA; J: TRBJ2-1; D: TRBD2; V: TRBV15
DNA: TGCAGCGGACTATTACCCACAGATACGCAGTATTTT; CDR3: CSGLLPTDTQYF; size: NA; J: TRBJ2-3; D: NA; V: TRBV29-1
DNA: TGTGCCAGCAGTCCGGGTACGGCAGTCTACGGTGAGCAGTTCTTC; CDR3: CASSPGTAVYGEQFF; size: few; J: TRBJ2-1; D: NA; V: TRBV6-1
DNA: TGTGCCAGTAGTACGGGGGATGGGGACACTGAAGCTTTCTTT; CDR3: CASSTGDGDTEAFF; size: NA; J: TRBJ1-1; D: NA; V: TRBV19
DNA: TGTGCCACCAGCAGAGATCTGGGCCTCCGGGGTGACGAGCAGTACTTC; CDR3: CATSRDLGLRGDEQYF; size: few; J: TRBJ2-7; D: NA; V: TRBV15
DNA: TGTGCCAGCAGTGAATACGGGGTTCAGGCCGGGGAGCTGTTTTTT; CDR3: CASSEYGVQAGELFF; size: few; J: TRBJ2-2; D: NA; V: TRBV25-1
DNA: TGTGCCAGCAGATTGGGGGGGATCTCTGAAGCTTTCTTT; CDR3: CASRLGGISEAFF; size: few; J: TRBJ1-1; D: NA; V: TRBV7-3
DNA: TGTGCCAGCAGCTTATTGGTCACAGATACGCAGTATTTT; CDR3: CASSLLVTDTQYF; size: NA; J: TRBJ2-3; D: NA; V: TRBV7-3
DNA: TGTGCCAGCAGCGGAGGCGGGAATAGCTACACCTTC; CDR3: CASSGGGNSYTF; size: NA; J: TRBJ1-2; D: NA; V: TRBV9
DNA: TGTGCCAGCAGTCGGGGTAGCGGGATGTTCGGCAATGAGCAGTTCTTC; CDR3: CASSRGSGMFGNEQFF; size: NA; J: TRBJ2-1; D: TRBD2; V: TRBV6-1
DNA: TGTGCCAGCAGCCAAGGCCTGACAGCATCGGGGGGAAACATTCAGTACTTC; CDR3: CASSQGLTASGGNIQYF; size: NA; J: TRBJ2-4; D: TRBD2; V: TRBV3-1
DNA: TGTGCCAGCCCCCAAAACGTGGGGACCGGGGAGCTGTTTTTT; CDR3: CASPQNVGTGELFF; size: NA; J: TRBJ2-2; D: NA; V: TRBV21-1
DNA: TGTGCCAGCAGCTTAGGTCCGGGACAGAACTACGAGCAGTACTTC; CDR3: CASSLGPGQNYEQYF; size: few; J: TRBJ2-7; D: TRBD1; V: TRBV7-3
DNA: TGTGCCAGCGGAGCAGCAGATACGCAGTATTTT; CDR3: CASGAADTQYF; size: few; J: TRBJ2-3; D: NA; V: TRBV7-3
DNA: TGTGCCAGCAGCCCCAGCTCTGCCAGGCGTCCCCTCCACTTT; CDR3: CASSPSSARRPLHF; size: few; J: TRBJ1-6; D: NA; V: TRBV13
DNA: TGTGCCAGCAGTGTATGGGGGGAAGACTACGAGCAGTACTTC; CDR3: CASSVWGEDYEQYF; size: NA; J: TRBJ2-7; D: NA; V: TRBV6-1
DNA: TGCAGTGCCAGCCTTGGTAGGACCCAGTACTTC; CDR3: CSASLGRTQYF; size: NA; J: TRBJ2-5; D: NA; V: TRBV20-1
DNA: TGTGCCAGCCGCCCCGGGACGGATAATTCACCCCTCCACTTT; CDR3: CASRPGTDNSPLHF; size: few; J: TRBJ1-6; D: NA; V: TRBV27
DNA: TGTGCCAGCAGCCCCTCCACAGGGTTAAGCTCCTACGAGCAGTACTTC; CDR3: CASSPSTGLSSYEQYF; size: NA; J: TRBJ2-7; D: NA; V: TRBV12-3/TRBV12-4
DNA: TGTGCCAGCAGTGAGAACAGGCTTAAGGGGTTCTTC; CDR3: CASSENRLKGFF; size: few; J: TRBJ2-1; D: NA; V: TRBV6-1
DNA: TGCAGTGCTAGATCGAGAAATGAGCAGTTCTTC; CDR3: CSARSRNEQFF; size: NA; J: TRBJ2-1; D: NA; V: TRBV20-1